A selection of T cell receptor beta chains follows, all from one sample in a study of vaccination and CD4 T cells after COVID-19. In TCRdb, the PCR reads were re-called with MiXCR into one record per CDR3 protein. The sample records fewer than 20,000 distinct CDR3 sequences, 60% to 65% being singletons. What these receptors recognize is not known. The source material was CD4+ T cells from blood, cultured in vitro. The receptors originated from a human donor who had recovered from COVID-19. Both conserved end residues are part of each CDR3. D genes are given only for firm matches. Clone size is shown for a subset of rows, as once, few, many or a class of expanded clone.

14	TRBV28	TRBD2	NA	TRBJ2-4	CASTRGGDENIQYF	TGTGCCAGCACCCGGGGGGGGGATGAAAACATTCAGTACTTC
15	TRBV28	TRBD1	NA	TRBJ1-1	CASTGGQGPLEEAFF	TGTGCCAGCACGGGTGGACAGGGGCCCTTGGAAGAAGCTTTCTTT
13	TRBV6-5	NA	NA	TRBJ1-1	CASSSGRGTEAFF	TGTGCCAGCAGTTCAGGGCGGGGAACTGAAGCTTTCTTT
15	TRBV20-1	NA	NA	TRBJ1-1	CSARAVRHWNTEAFF	TGCAGTGCTAGAGCGGTTCGACACTGGAACACTGAAGCTTTCTTT
15	TRBV30	TRBD1	NA	TRBJ1-2	CAWSLPGTGKYGYTF	TGTGCCTGGAGTCTCCCCGGGACAGGGAAGTATGGCTACACCTTC
13	TRBV20-1	NA	NA	TRBJ1-2	CSARLVQSYGYTF	TGCAGTGCCCGCTTGGTCCAGTCCTATGGCTACACCTTC
16	TRBV7-9	NA	NA	TRBJ2-3	CASTRRTDRRTDTQYF	TGTGCCAGCACCCGTAGGACAGACCGCCGCACAGATACGCAGTATTTT
14	TRBV7-2	NA	NA	TRBJ2-5	CASSVFDSQETQYF	TGTGCCAGCAGTGTATTTGACAGCCAAGAGACCCAGTACTTC
15	TRBV28	TRBD1	NA	TRBJ1-3	CASRTGGTSGNTIYF	TGTGCCAGTAGAACAGGGGGGACCTCTGGAAACACCATATATTTT
13	TRBV6-5	NA	NA	TRBJ2-7	CASSSTGYYEQYF	TGTGCCAGCAGTTCGACCGGGTACTACGAGCAGTACTTC
11	TRBV20-1	NA	NA	TRBJ1-2	CSAREGEGYTF	TGCAGTGCTAGAGAAGGGGAGGGCTACACCTTC
15	TRBV9	TRBD1	few	TRBJ2-1	CASSGGQGRYNEQFF	TGTGCCAGCAGCGGAGGACAGGGTAGATACAATGAGCAGTTCTTC
19	TRBV24-1	TRBD2	NA	TRBJ2-1	CATSGGGLAGGRSYNEQFF	TGTGCCACCAGTGGGGGGGGGCTAGCGGGAGGGCGCAGTTACAATGAGCAGTTCTTC
19	TRBV27	NA	once	TRBJ1-1	CASSSEFGGPWTMNTEAFF	TGTGCCAGCAGTTCGGAGTTCGGGGGACCTTGGACCATGAACACTGAAGCTTTCTTT
12	TRBV28	NA	few	TRBJ1-5	CAIRDGGQPQHF	TGTGCCATCCGGGACGGCGGCCAGCCCCAGCATTTT
16	TRBV5-1	TRBD1	NA	TRBJ1-1	CASSLTHTGDPVEAFF	TGCGCCAGCAGCTTGACCCACACAGGGGACCCGGTTGAAGCTTTCTTT
13	TRBV20-1	NA	few	TRBJ2-5	CSARGPSQETQYF	TGCAGTGCTAGGGGACCATCCCAAGAGACCCAGTACTTC
15	TRBV4-2	TRBD2	NA	TRBJ2-3	CASSRASGMKDTQYF	TGTGCCAGCAGCCGAGCTAGCGGGATGAAAGATACGCAGTATTTT
18	TRBV12-3/TRBV12-4	TRBD2	NA	TRBJ2-2	CASSLGALGLAGAGELFF	TGTGCCAGCAGTTTAGGAGCGCTGGGACTAGCGGGAGCCGGGGAGCTGTTTTTT
16	TRBV10-3	NA	once	TRBJ2-7	CAISEQSRQVGDEQYF	TGTGCCATCAGTGAGCAAAGTCGGCAGGTCGGGGACGAGCAGTACTTC
15	TRBV12-3/TRBV12-4	NA	once	TRBJ2-5	CASSFGRRWGETQYF	TGTGCCAGCAGTTTCGGACGGAGGTGGGGGGAGACCCAGTACTTC
16	TRBV10-3	NA	few	TRBJ1-5	CAISEVRGAGNQPQHF	TGTGCCATCAGTGAGGTGCGGGGGGCTGGCAATCAGCCCCAGCATTTT
14	TRBV15	NA	NA	TRBJ1-2	CATSRDVNSDGYTF	TGTGCCACCAGCAGAGATGTTAACAGCGATGGCTACACCTTC
16	TRBV11-3	NA	once	TRBJ1-3	CASSLNPGAAGNTIYF	TGTGCCAGCAGCTTAAATCCAGGGGCAGCTGGAAACACCATATATTTT
12	TRBV30	NA	few	TRBJ1-1	CAWTRTRSEAFF	TGTGCCTGGACAAGGACTCGTTCTGAAGCTTTCTTT
13	TRBV11-3	NA	NA	TRBJ1-1	CASSLEETTEAFF	TGTGCCAGCAGCTTAGAGGAAACCACTGAAGCTTTCTTT
13	TRBV10-3	TRBD1	once	TRBJ1-2	CASSEGQGGGYTF	TGTGCCAGCAGTGAGGGACAGGGGGGAGGCTACACCTTC
14	TRBV27	TRBD1	few	TRBJ1-2	CASSRQGARGGYTF	TGTGCCAGCAGCCGACAGGGCGCCCGGGGCGGCTACACCTTC
11	TRBV5-4	TRBD1	NA	TRBJ1-2	CADKGAEGYTF	TGTGCCGATAAGGGGGCGGAGGGCTACACCTTC
14	TRBV5-1	NA	NA	TRBJ2-7	CASRPGPSSYEQYF	TGCGCCAGCAGGCCGGGACCAAGCTCCTACGAGCAGTACTTC
14	TRBV30	NA	NA	TRBJ2-7	CAWRVTPDSYEQYF	TGTGCCTGGAGGGTGACCCCCGACAGTTACGAGCAGTACTTC
15	TRBV4-1	NA	once	TRBJ1-6	CASSLPALRGSPLHF	TGCGCCAGCAGCCTACCGGCCCTTCGCGGTTCACCCCTCCACTTT
13	TRBV4-1	NA	few	TRBJ1-2	CASSQEPGGRNTF	TGCGCCAGCAGCCAAGAACCTGGCGGTAGGAACACCTTC
15	TRBV19	TRBD1	NA	TRBJ1-2	CASSIGQAPGYGYTF	TGTGCCAGTAGTATCGGACAGGCTCCCGGGTATGGCTACACCTTC
14	TRBV18	NA	NA	TRBJ1-6	CASSPRERDSPLHF	TGTGCCAGCTCACCGAGGGAAAGAGATTCACCCCTCCACTTT
15	TRBV11-3	TRBD1	few	TRBJ2-5	CASSTPLSGGETQYF	TGTGCCAGCTCTACCCCCCTTTCAGGGGGAGAGACCCAGTACTTC
13	TRBV6-4	TRBD1	NA	TRBJ1-2	CASSTGTGEGYTF	TGTGCCAGCAGTACCGGGACAGGGGAAGGCTACACCTTC
12	TRBV10-1	TRBD1	NA	TRBJ1-1	CASSADRFEAFF	TGCGCCAGCAGCGCGGACAGGTTTGAAGCTTTCTTT